This paragraph reports one T cell receptor beta chain. Followed over time, Seattle patients had been enrolled while infection was active. CDR1 and CDR2 (germline): MNHEY, SVGAGI. The V gene lost 6 bases and the J gene lost 5 bases, with 17 bases spanning the gap. There are 15 residues in the CDR3. These data originate in a study of blood T cell repertoires in COVID-19. The overall study: Acute-phase and convalescent COVID-19 samples originated in the United States, Italy and Spain. Nucleic acid was either cDNA or gDNA, and it came from T cells, B-cell-depleted T cells, or PBMCs.

Study processing details: Nucleated cell counts were estimated from reference gene primer amplification. TCRdb keeps only in-frame clones here, not all; method: immunoSEQ multiplex PCR. V and J calls plus clone size are reproduced from that table; the DNA served to infer D and trimming. The sample lists a few hundred thousand clones, 88% occurring once. The chain employs TRBV6-5 and TRBJ1-5, with D tentatively TRBD1 (5 bases). This sequence originates from a woman between 45 and 65 years old with COVID-19, enrolled during active disease. The sequenced sample was peripheral blood. CDR3 sequence: CASRSRPGVDQPQHF. CDR3 DNA: TGTGCCAGCAGAAGCAGGCCGGGGGTCGATCAGCCCCAGCATTTT.